These 6 T cell receptor beta chains came from one sample sequenced in a study of T cell clonality in common variable immunodeficiency (dated by TCRdb to the mid-2010s). Here is what the overall study found, with its caveats: CVID TCRbeta sequences reportedly showed fewer deletions and N-nucleotide insertions and lacked highly modified clones with 13 or more V deletions.

The library was generated by the immunoSEQ multiplex PCR assay. The table comes from immuneACCESS by way of TCRdb, which keeps in-frame sequences with V and J called. Part of the clones is missing from these tables; in studies checked, under half for an unresolved V gene and the rest for unknown reasons. For this sample, some 21,000 clones are listed, none of them singletons. The top ten clones comprise 24% of the sample. Their antigen targets remain unknown. The material sequenced was peripheral blood mononuclear cells. The receptors derive from a human donor with common variable immunodeficiency.

Points on this clone: The read gets to within 3 residues of the CDR3 end, and the germline J gene fills in the rest. The gene calls are TRBV7-9 and TRBJ1-1; TRBD1 aligns across 10 bases. Germline loops: CDR1 SEHNR, CDR2 FQNEAQ (reference sequence). The CDR3 runs 13 residues. Trimming took 5 bases from V and 7 from J; bases not matched to a gene: 4. The DNA read from the CDR3 is TGTGCCAGCAGCCTGGACAGGGGGAGTGAA. The encoded protein is CASSLDRGSE. The CDR3 as a whole reads CASSLDRGSEAFF.

Points on this clone: The missing CDR3 end, 3 residues past where the read stops, is filled in from the germline J gene. The chain employs TRBV20-1 and TRBJ1-2, with 9 bases fitting TRBD1. There are 13 residues in the CDR3. Germline V gene sequence: CDR1 DFQATT, CDR2 SNEGSKA (reference sequence). CDR3 DNA, as far as it was read: TGCAGTGCCACAACAGGGGGCGCGTACGGC. Translated: CSATTGGAYG. The entire CDR3 reads CSATTGGAYGYTF.

Comments on this clone: The CDR3 is cut off 3 residues early in the read; its end comes from the germline J gene. V is TRBV6-2 or TRBV6-3 and J is TRBJ1-5; D remains ambiguous. Germline V gene data show CDR1 as MNHEY and CDR2 as SVGEGT. The CDR3 sequence is 12 residues long. V was shortened by 2 bases and J by 9 bases, with 8 bases between the two germline ends. CDR3 DNA (partial): TGTGCCAGCAGTTACACTAGGGCGCCC. It encodes CASSYTRAP. The entire CDR3 reads CASSYTRAPQHF.

This clone came up a few times. The read ends 3 residues early relative to the CDR3; the germline J gene fills the gap. The chain combines TRBV30 with TRBJ1-6; D unresolved. The CDR3 is made up of 14 amino acids. Deletions cut 0 bases from V and 5 bases from J, with 8 bases between. Germline values: CDR1 GTSNPN, CDR2 SVGIG (reference sequence). The CDR3 bases that were read are TGTGCCTGGAGTGTAGTCACAGATAATTCACCC. Amino acids: CAWSVVTDNSP. The whole CDR3 sequence reads CAWSVVTDNSPLHF.

This clone was counted only a few times. From the germline J gene comes the end of the CDR3, since the read stops 3 residues before it. The V and J genes are TRBV2 and TRBJ2-7; TRBD1 agrees at 7 bases. V lost 5 bases, J lost 0 bases, and 7 bases stayed unmatched. The CDR3 totals 15 residues. CDR1 SNHLY and CDR2 FYNNEI come from the germline V gene. Partial CDR3 DNA: TGTGCCAGCAGTTCCCTCGGGACAGCCTCCTACGAG. This gives the protein CASSSLGTASYE. The full CDR3 reads CASSSLGTASYEQYF.

The CDR3 protein is CASSLGTTAHEQYF. CDR3 DNA, as far as it was read: TGTGCCAGCAGCCTAGGGACTACCGCACACGAG. J is TRBJ2-7 and V is TRBV7-8; 7 bases match TRBD2. The read terminates 3 residues ahead of where the CDR3 ends, so the germline J gene completes it. Trimming took 5 bases from V and 5 from J; bases not matched to a gene: 9. The CDR3 loop spans 14 amino acids. Per germline, CDR1 SGHVS and CDR2 FQNEAQ. The whole variable domain, remainder taken from reference TRBV7-8 and TRBJ2-7, is GAGVSQSPRYKVAKRGQDVALRCDPISGHVSLFWYQQALGQGPEFLTYFQNEAQLDKSGLPSDRFFAERPEGSVSTLKIQRTQQEDSAVYLCASSLGTTAHEQYFGPGTRLTVT.